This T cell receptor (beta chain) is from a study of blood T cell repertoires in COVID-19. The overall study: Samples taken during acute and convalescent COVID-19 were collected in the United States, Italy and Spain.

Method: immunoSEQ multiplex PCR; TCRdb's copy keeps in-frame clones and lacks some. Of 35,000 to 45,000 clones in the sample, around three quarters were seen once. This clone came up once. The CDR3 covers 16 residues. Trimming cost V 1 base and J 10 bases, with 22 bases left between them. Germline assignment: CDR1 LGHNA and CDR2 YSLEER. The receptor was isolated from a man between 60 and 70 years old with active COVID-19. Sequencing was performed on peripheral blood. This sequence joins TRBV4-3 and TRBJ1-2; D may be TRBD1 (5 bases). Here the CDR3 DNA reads TGCGCCAGCAGCCAAGGGGGGACTTTTGGGAAGAGGGCCTACACCTTC. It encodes CASSQGGTFGKRAYTF.